This T cell receptor (beta chain) was captured by sequencing in a study of a mutant IDH1 vaccine in newly diagnosed glioma. Sequenced by immunoSEQ multiplex PCR; TCRdb stores in-frame clones only, minus some. Of about 30,000 clones detected, around 91% appear once; the ten largest clones hold around 21%. Time point specified: week 11, during vaccination. The vaccine gave 300 ug of a 20-mer mutant IDH1 peptide subcutaneously per dose. Remarks on this clone: Its target is not known.

With 5 bases removed from V and 4 bases from J, the gap between germline ends came to 14 bases. CDR3 length: 13 amino acids. The germline V gene encodes CDR1 GTSNPN and CDR2 SVGIG (reference sequence). The chain links TRBV30 to TRBJ1-1, with a possible D match to TRBD1 (5 bases). The clonotype was recovered from a young man with glioma. The source was PBMCs, collected from a glioma patient whose treatment included an IDH1 peptide vaccine. The CDR3 DNA reads TGTGCCTGGCTCCGGGACCGCTTCACTGAAGCTTTCTTT. Translating it yields CAWLRDRFTEAFF. Together with reference TRBV30 and TRBJ1-1, the CDR3 gives the full variable domain: SQTIHQWPATLVQPVGSPLSLECTVEGTSNPNLYWYRQAAGRGLQLLFYSVGIGQISSEVPQNLSASRPQDRQFILSSKKLLLSDSGFYLCAWLRDRFTEAFFGQGTRLTVV.